This TCR beta chain was identified in a study of T cells in Graves' hyperthyroidism and ophthalmopathy. Template material for amplifying TCR beta CDR3 regions consisted of RNA transcripts. Initially, a first-round RT-PCR of the TCR CDR3 employed the HTBI primer set. Each CDR3 protein is one row after TCRdb ran MiXCR on the multiplex PCR reads. The sample records more than 300,000 distinct CDR3 sequences, about 18% being singletons. This clonotype was seen ten or more times. V lost 1 base to trimming and J lost 6 bases, with 7 bases between them. The CDR3 contains 13 residues. Germline assignment: CDR1 SEHNR and CDR2 FQNEAQ (reference sequence).

The J gene is TRBJ2-1, the V gene TRBV7-9, with unresolved D. Sequencing used blood. This sequence was found in a man aged 18 to 29 with Graves' ophthalmopathy. CDR3 sequence (DNA): TGTGCCAGCAGCTTAGTCGGGCTCAATGAGCAGTTCTTC. This encodes CASSLVGLNEQFF.